This passage covers 18 T cell receptor beta chains from one sample sequenced in a study of CD8 T cells in ankylosing spondylitis. Whole-study results and caveats: In ankylosing spondylitis blood, a motif of eight highly homologous TCR beta variants appeared characteristic.

These TCRs' antigens remain unknown. TCRdb ran MiXCR on the 5' RACE reads and lists one entry per CDR3 protein. Of under 950,000 distinct CDR3 sequences in the sample, roughly 19% are singletons; the top ten hold around a fifth. The specimen was blood, either unsorted or a sorted T cell fraction (not recorded which). Source of these receptors: a male donor with ankylosing spondylitis.

There are a few counts of this clonotype. V usage is TRBV20-1 and J usage is TRBJ2-5; 7 bases align to TRBD2. Germline CDR1 reads DFQATT; CDR2 reads SNEGSKA (reference sequence). J lost 4 bases, V lost 1 base, and 12 bases had no gene match. This CDR3 contains 16 residues. This CDR3 reads CSARVASAGDLETQYF. As DNA, the CDR3 is TGCAGTGCTAGAGTTGCCTCGGCGGGGGATCTAGAGACCCAGTACTTC.

This rearrangement joins TRBV7-6 to TRBJ2-5; 11 bases match TRBD2. V lost 10 bases to trimming and J lost 4 bases; unmatched junction nucleotides: 20. Germline V gene data show CDR1 as SGHVS and CDR2 as FNYEAQ. The CDR3 sequence is 18 residues long. CDR3 residues: CATSTGALAGGSRETQYF. The CDR3 region has the DNA TGTGCCACCTCGACAGGGGCTCTAGCGGGAGGAAGCCGAGAGACCCAGTACTTC.

This clonotype was counted a few times. The chain uses TRBV5-1 and TRBJ2-3; 8 bases line up with TRBD1. This CDR3 region has 14 residues. Looked up from germline, CDR1 is SGHRS and CDR2 is YFSETQ. V shed 5 bases, J shed 2 bases, and the junction held 4 bases outside the gene matches. CDR3 residues: CASRRDRSTDTQYF. The CDR3 DNA reads as TGCGCCAGCAGACGGGACAGGTCCACAGATACGCAGTATTTT.

V usage is TRBV7-2 and J usage is TRBJ2-5; possibly TRBD2 for D (5 bases). CDR1 is SGHTA, CDR2 FQGNSA, per germline. CDR3 length: 11 amino acids. V lost 4 bases, J lost 9 bases, and 9 bases lay in between. The CDR3 DNA follows: TGTGCCAGCAGCTCGGGGTACTCCCAGTACTTC. The encoded protein is CASSSGYSQYF.

In this sample, this clonotype turned up a few times. The gene calls are TRBV6-1 and TRBJ1-3; D may be TRBD1 (6 bases). Germline lookup yields CDR1 MNHNS and CDR2 SASEGT. The V and J ends lost 11 bases and 0 bases respectively, with 14 bases between them. The CDR3 has 14 residues. As DNA, the CDR3 is TGTGCCGGACGACAGGCGAACTCTGGAAACACCATATATTTT. Its translation: CAGRQANSGNTIYF.

This clonotype was seen many times. V and J are TRBV20-1 and TRBJ2-7; the D gene is possibly TRBD1 (6 bases). There are 12 residues in the CDR3. V was trimmed by 3 bases and J by 2 bases, leaving 8 bases between them. CDR1 DFQATT and CDR2 SNEGSKA come from the germline V gene (reference sequence). CDR3 DNA: TGCAGTGCTAGGACAGGAACCTACGAGCAGTACTTC. Translated, it gives CSARTGTYEQYF.

This clonotype was counted between two and nine times. The gene calls are TRBV7-2 and TRBJ2-1, with 9 bases identical to TRBD2. The CDR3 loop spans 15 amino acids. Germline V CDR1 and CDR2: SGHTA, FQGNSA. V gave up 2 bases and J gave up 10 bases; unmatched junction bases: 9. As DNA, the CDR3 is TGTGCCAGCAGCTTATCTGGACTAGCGAGCCTCGAGCAGTTCTTC. It yields the protein CASSLSGLASLEQFF.

This clonotype was counted once. The chain couples TRBV4-1 to TRBJ1-2; D perhaps matches TRBD1 (5 bases). Germline CDR1 reads MGHRA; CDR2 reads YSYEKL. The CDR3 is 15 residues long. V dropped 1 base and J dropped 4 bases, with 13 bases sitting between them. The CDR3, as DNA: TGCGCCAGCAGCCAAGGGCAGCAAGGGGCCTATGGCTACACCTTC. Amino acid sequence: CASSQGQQGAYGYTF.

V usage is TRBV7-2 and J usage is TRBJ2-1, with D unresolved. Trimming left V 1 base short and J 4 bases short, with 14 bases between. Germline assignment: CDR1 SGHTA and CDR2 FQGNSA. The CDR3 runs to 16 residues. The CDR3 DNA follows: TGTGCCAGCAGCTTAGACGGCTTGCCTCATTACAATGAGCAGTTCTTC. Protein sequence: CASSLDGLPHYNEQFF.

This clonotype was counted only a few times. The genes are TRBV20-1 and TRBJ2-3; perhaps TRBD1 as D (5 bases). V lost 5 bases, J lost 1 base, and 13 bases lay in between. The CDR3 totals 14 residues. In germline, CDR1 is DFQATT, CDR2 SNEGSKA (reference sequence). CDR3 residues: CSARIDSGTDTQYF. CDR3 DNA: TGCAGTGCTCGAATAGACAGCGGCACAGATACGCAGTATTTT.

This sequence joins TRBV2 and TRBJ1-2; D is unclear. V lost 8 bases and J 7 bases, leaving 14 bases between the germline ends. Germline V gene lookup returns CDR1 SNHLY and CDR2 FYNNEI. This CDR3 has 12 amino acids. This chain's CDR3 is CASQTQDPGYTF. The DNA for the CDR3 is TGTGCCAGCCAAACGCAGGATCCTGGCTACACCTTC.

This clonotype came up a few times. The chain is built from TRBV18 and TRBJ2-7, with D possibly being TRBD2 (6 bases). Trimming took 3 bases from V and 3 from J, leaving 15 bases between them. This CDR3 comprises 15 residues. Germline lookup yields CDR1 KGHSH and CDR2 LQKENI. CDR3 nucleotides: TGTGCCAGCTCACCGATCCCGGGGGACGACTACGAGCAGTACTTC. Translated, it gives CASSPIPGDDYEQYF.

This clonotype appeared a few times. The chain has TRBV9 and TRBJ2-4, with D perhaps TRBD2 (7 bases). Trimming pared 0 bases from V and 1 base from J, leaving 14 bases between. Per germline, CDR1 SGDLS and CDR2 YYNGEE. CDR3 length: 17 amino acids. CDR3 DNA sequence: TGTGCCAGCAGCGTAGAGGGGGGGTTGTCGGCCAAAAACATTCAGTACTTC. It translates to CASSVEGGLSAKNIQYF.

This clonotype came up once. A much larger clone differs by one base, so this may be a read error. V usage is TRBV9 and J usage is TRBJ2-2; D call uncertain. V lost 3 bases to trimming and J lost 1 base, with 4 bases between them. Germline V CDR1 and CDR2: SGDLS, YYNGEE. This CDR3 contains 13 residues. The CDR3 DNA follows: TGTGCCAGCAGCGCGGAGAACACCGGGGAGCTGTTTTTT. This codes for CASSAENTGELFF. The entire variable domain, with the rest obtained from reference TRBV9 and TRBJ2-2, is as follows: DSGVTQTPKHLITATGQRVTLRCSPRSGDLSVYWYQQSLDQGLQFLIQYYNGEERAKGNILERFSAQQFPDLHSELNLSSLELGDSALYFCASSAENTGELFFGEGSRLTVL.

The V and J genes are TRBV29-1 and TRBJ2-2; D ambiguous. The CDR3 is 13 amino acids. Trimming removed 7 bases at V and 0 bases at J, with 9 bases between. The V gene's germline CDR1 is SQVTM and CDR2 ANQGSEA. In DNA form, the CDR3 reads TGCAGCGGTCTCGGCGCGAACACCGGGGAGCTGTTTTTT. It is translated as CSGLGANTGELFF.

This clonotype turned up a few times. The chain carries TRBV5-1 and TRBJ1-1; tentatively, D is TRBD1 (6 bases). Germline V gene data show CDR1 as SGHRS and CDR2 as YFSETQ. The CDR3 consists of 15 residues. V was cut by 0 bases and J by 0 bases, with 9 bases left in between. The CDR3 bases are TGCGCCAGCAGCTTGGTACAGGGTGTGAACACTGAAGCTTTCTTT. This sequence encodes CASSLVQGVNTEAFF.

The table lists this clonotype with a few counts. The gene calls are TRBV7-9 and TRBJ2-5; D might be TRBD2 (7 bases). V lost 4 bases and J 1 base, leaving 19 bases between the germline ends. This CDR3 spans 17 amino acids. The germline V gene has CDR1 SEHNR and CDR2 FQNEAQ (reference sequence). The CDR3 coding sequence is TGTGCCAGCAGCTCCCTTGGGGGGGCTCTATCCCAAGAGACCCAGTACTTC. Translated, it gives CASSSLGGALSQETQYF.

This clonotype was observed at least ten times. The chain uses TRBV12-3 or TRBV12-4 and TRBJ2-5; D not certain. The V and J ends lost 3 bases and 5 bases respectively, with 13 bases between them. The CDR3 totals 14 residues. CDR3 protein: CASSFRRSVETQYF. DNA of the CDR3: TGTGCCAGCAGTTTTCGGCGCTCGGTGGAGACCCAGTACTTC.